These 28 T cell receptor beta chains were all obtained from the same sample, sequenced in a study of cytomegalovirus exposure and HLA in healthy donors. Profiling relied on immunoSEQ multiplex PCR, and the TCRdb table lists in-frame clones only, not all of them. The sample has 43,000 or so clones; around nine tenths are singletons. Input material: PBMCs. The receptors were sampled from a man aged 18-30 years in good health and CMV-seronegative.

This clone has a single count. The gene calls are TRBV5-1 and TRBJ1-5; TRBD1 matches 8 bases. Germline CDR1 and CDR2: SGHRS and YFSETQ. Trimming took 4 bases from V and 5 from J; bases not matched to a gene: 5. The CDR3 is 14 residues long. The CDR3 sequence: CASSLGQGDQPQHF. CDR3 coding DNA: TGCGCCAGCAGCCTTGGACAGGGCGATCAGCCCCAGCATTTT.

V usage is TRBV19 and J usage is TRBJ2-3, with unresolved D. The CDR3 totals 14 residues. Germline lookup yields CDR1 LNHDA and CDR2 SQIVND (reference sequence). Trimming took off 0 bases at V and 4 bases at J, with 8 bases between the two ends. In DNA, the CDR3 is TGTGCCAGTAGTATAGAGAGTCGGGCAGATACGCAGTATTTT. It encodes CASSIESRADTQYF. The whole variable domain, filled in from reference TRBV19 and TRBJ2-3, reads DGGITQSPKYLFRKEGQNVTLSCEQNLNHDAMYWYRQDPGQGLRLIYYSQIVNDFQKGDIAEGYSVSREKKESFPLTVTSAQKNPTAFYLCASSIESRADTQYFGPGTRLTVL.

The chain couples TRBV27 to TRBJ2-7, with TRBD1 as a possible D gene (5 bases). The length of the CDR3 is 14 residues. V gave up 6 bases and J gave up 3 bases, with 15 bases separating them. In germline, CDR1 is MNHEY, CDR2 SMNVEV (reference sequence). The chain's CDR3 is CASSLLGRGYEQYF. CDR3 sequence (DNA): TGTGCCAGCAGCCTACTTGGAAGGGGCTACGAGCAGTACTTC.

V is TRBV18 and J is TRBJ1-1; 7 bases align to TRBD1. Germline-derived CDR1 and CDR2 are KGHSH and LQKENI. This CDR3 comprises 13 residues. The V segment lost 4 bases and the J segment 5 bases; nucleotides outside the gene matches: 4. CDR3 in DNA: TGTGCCAGCTCACAAACCAGGGGGACTGAAGCTTTCTTT. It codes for CASSQTRGTEAFF.

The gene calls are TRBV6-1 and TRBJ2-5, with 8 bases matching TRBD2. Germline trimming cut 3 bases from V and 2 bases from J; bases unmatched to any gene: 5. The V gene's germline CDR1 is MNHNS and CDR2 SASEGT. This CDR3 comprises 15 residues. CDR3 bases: TGTGCCAGCAGTGAGAGGACTAGCTTACAAGAGACCCAGTACTTC. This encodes CASSERTSLQETQYF.

The CDR3 DNA reads TGCAGCGTTGAAACTACAATCCCCGGGGAGCTGTTTTTT. Protein product: CSVETTIPGELFF. This chain joins TRBV29-1 and TRBJ2-2; D not certain. The CDR3 sequence is 13 residues long. The germline V gene has CDR1 SQVTM and CDR2 ANQGSEA. Trimming stripped 2 bases from V and 6 bases from J, with 10 bases between.

The CDR3 coding sequence is TGTGCCAGAAGCCCGGTAAAAGGGGTCTCCTACGAGCAGTACTTC. This encodes CARSPVKGVSYEQYF. J is TRBJ2-7 and V is TRBV5-3; tentatively, D is TRBD1 (5 bases). TRBV5-3 is treated as an ORF (open reading frame) with a function not yet certain. This CDR3 spans 15 amino acids. Trimming pared 4 bases from V and 0 bases from J, leaving 14 bases between.

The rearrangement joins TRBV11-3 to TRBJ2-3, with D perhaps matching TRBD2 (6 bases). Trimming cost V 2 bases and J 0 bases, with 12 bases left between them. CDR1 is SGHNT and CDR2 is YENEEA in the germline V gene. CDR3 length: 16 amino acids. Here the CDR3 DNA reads TGTGCCAGCAGCTTATCGCGGGACCCTAGCACAGATACGCAGTATTTT. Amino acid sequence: CASSLSRDPSTDTQYF.

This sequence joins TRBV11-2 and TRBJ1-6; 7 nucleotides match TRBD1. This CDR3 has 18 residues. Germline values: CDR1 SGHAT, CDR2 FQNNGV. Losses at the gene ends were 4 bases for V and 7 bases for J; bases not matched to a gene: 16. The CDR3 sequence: CASSSLRSGGMVNSPLHF. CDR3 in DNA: TGTGCCAGCAGCTCCCTTAGGTCAGGGGGGATGGTAAATTCACCCCTCCACTTT.

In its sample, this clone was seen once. The CDR3 protein is CASSLQGKTGELFF. DNA of the CDR3: TGTGCCAGCAGCTTACAGGGGAAAACCGGGGAGCTGTTTTTT. The rearrangement uses TRBV7-6 and TRBJ2-2, with D perhaps TRBD1 (6 bases). CDR1 SGHVS and CDR2 FNYEAQ come from the germline V gene. The CDR3 has 14 residues. Trimming shortened V by 2 bases and J by 5 bases, and 9 bases separated the two germline ends. Using reference TRBV7-6 and TRBJ2-2 for the parts outside the CDR3, the full variable domain is GAGVSQSPRYKVTKRGQDVALRCDPISGHVSLYWYRQALGQGPEFLTYFNYEAQQDKSGLPNDRFSAERPEGSISTLTIQRTEQRDSAMYRCASSLQGKTGELFFGEGSRLTVL.

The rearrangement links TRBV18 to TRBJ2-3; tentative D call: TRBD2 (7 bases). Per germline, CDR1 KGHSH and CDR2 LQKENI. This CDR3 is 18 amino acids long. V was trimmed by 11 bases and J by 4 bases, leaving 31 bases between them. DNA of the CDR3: TGTGCCCGCGCAGTGGGGGGGCGCCAGTCCCCCACGGCAGATACGCAGTATTTT. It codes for CARAVGGRQSPTADTQYF.

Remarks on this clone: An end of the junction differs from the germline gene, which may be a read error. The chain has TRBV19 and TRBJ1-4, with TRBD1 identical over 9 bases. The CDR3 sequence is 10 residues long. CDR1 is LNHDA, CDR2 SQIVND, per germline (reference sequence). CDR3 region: CASYGQGLRF. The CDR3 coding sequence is TGTGCCAGTTATGGACAGGGGTTGCGGTTT. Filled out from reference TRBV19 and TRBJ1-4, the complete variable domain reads DGGITQSPKYLFRKEGQNVTLSCEQNLNHDAMYWYRQDPGQGLRLIYYSQIVNDFQKGDIAEGYSVSREKKESFPLTVTSAQKNPTAFYLCASYGQGLRFGSGTQLSVL.

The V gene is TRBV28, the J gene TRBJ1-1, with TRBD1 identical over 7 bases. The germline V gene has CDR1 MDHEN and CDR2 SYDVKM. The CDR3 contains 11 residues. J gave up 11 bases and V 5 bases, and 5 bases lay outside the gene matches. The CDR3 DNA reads TGTGCCAGCAGTCCACAGGGGTTGGCTTTCTTT. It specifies CASSPQGLAFF.

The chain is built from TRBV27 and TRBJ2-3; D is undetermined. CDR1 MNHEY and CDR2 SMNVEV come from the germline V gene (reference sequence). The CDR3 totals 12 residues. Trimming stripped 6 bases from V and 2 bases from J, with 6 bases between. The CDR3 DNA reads TGTGCCAGCAGACCCTACACAGATACGCAGTATTTT. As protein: CASRPYTDTQYF.

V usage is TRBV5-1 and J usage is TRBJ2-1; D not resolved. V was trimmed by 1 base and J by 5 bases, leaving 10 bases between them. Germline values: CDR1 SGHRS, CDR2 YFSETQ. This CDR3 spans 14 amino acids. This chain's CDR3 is CASSLRTSNNEQFF. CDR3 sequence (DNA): TGCGCCAGCAGCTTGCGAACGAGTAACAATGAGCAGTTCTTC. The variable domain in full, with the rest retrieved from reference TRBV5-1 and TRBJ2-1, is KAGVTQTPRYLIKTRGQQVTLSCSPISGHRSVSWYQQTPGQGLQFLFEYFSETQRNKGNFPGRFSGRQFSNSRSEMNVSTLELGDSALYLCASSLRTSNNEQFFGPGTRLTVL.

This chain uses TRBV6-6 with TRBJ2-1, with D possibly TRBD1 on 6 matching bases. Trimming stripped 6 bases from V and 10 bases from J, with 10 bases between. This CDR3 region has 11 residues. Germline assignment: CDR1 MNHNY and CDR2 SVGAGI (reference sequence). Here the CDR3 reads CASSPGTEQFF. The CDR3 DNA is TGTGCCAGCAGCCCCGGGACAGAGCAGTTCTTC.

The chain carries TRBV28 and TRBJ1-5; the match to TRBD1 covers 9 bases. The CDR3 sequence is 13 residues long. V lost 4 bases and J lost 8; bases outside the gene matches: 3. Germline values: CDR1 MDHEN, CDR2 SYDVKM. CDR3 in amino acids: CASSSGTGKPQHF. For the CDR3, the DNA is TGTGCCAGCAGTTCCGGGACAGGGAAGCCCCAGCATTTT.

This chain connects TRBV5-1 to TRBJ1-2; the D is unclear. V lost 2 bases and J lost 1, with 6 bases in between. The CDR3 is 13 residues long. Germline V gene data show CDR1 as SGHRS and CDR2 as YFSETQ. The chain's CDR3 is CASSFDINYGYTF. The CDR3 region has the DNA TGCGCCAGCAGCTTCGACATTAACTATGGCTACACCTTC.

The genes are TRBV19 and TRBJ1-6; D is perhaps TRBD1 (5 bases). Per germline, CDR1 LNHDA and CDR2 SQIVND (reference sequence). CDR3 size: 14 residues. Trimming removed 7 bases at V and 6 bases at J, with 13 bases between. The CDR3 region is CASTRGLGNSPLHF. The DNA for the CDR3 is TGTGCCAGTACAAGGGGTTTGGGTAATTCACCCCTCCACTTT.

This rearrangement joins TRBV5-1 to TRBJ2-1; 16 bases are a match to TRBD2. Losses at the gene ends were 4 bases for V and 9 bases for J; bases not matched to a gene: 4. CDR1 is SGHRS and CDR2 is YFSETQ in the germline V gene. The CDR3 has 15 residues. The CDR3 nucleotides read TGCGCCAGCAGCGAGGGACTAGCGGGAGGGGGTGAGCAGTTCTTC. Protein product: CASSEGLAGGGEQFF.

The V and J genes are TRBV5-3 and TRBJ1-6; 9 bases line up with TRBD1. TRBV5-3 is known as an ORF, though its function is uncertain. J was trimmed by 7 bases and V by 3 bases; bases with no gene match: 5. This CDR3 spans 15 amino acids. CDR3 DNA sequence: TGTGCCAGAAGCTCGACAGGGGGTGAAAATTCACCCCTCCACTTT. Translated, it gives CARSSTGGENSPLHF.

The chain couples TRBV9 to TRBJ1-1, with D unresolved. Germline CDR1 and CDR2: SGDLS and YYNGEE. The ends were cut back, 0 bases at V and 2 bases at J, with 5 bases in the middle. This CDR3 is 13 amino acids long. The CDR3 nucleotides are TGTGCCAGCAGCGTAGAGCGAAACACTGAAGCTTTCTTT. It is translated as CASSVERNTEAFF.

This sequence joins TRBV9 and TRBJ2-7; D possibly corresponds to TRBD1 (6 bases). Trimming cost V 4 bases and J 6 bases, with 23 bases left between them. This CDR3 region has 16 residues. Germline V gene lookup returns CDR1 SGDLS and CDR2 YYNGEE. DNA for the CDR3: TGTGCCAGCAGCCCCCGGGTCCAGGGGACAACAATCGAGCAGTACTTC. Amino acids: CASSPRVQGTTIEQYF.

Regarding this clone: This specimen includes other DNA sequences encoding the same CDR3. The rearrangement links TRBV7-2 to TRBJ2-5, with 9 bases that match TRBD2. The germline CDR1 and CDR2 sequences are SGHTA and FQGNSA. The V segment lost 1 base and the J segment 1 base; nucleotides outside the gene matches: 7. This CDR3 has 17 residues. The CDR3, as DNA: TGTGCCAGCAGCTTAGGTCTGGGCGGGGGGGGCCAAGAGACCCAGTACTTC. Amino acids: CASSLGLGGGGQETQYF. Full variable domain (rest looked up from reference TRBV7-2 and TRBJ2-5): GAGVSQSPSNKVTEKGKDVELRCDPISGHTALYWYRQSLGQGLEFLIYFQGNSAPDKSGLPSDRFSAERTGGSVSTLTIQRTQQEDSAVYLCASSLGLGGGGQETQYFGPGTRLLVL.

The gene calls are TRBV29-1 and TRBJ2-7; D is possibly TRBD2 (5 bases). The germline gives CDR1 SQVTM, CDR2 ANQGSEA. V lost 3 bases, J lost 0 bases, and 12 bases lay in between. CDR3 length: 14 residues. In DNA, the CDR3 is TGCAGCGTTGAGATTGGCGGGTCCTCCTACGAGCAGTACTTC. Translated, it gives CSVEIGGSSYEQYF.

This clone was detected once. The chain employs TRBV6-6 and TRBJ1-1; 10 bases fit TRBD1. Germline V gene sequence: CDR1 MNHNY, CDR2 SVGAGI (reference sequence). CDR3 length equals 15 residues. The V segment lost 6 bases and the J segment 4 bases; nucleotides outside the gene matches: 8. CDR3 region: CASSTPGTGVTEAFF. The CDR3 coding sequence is TGTGCCAGCAGCACCCCCGGGACAGGGGTCACTGAAGCTTTCTTT.

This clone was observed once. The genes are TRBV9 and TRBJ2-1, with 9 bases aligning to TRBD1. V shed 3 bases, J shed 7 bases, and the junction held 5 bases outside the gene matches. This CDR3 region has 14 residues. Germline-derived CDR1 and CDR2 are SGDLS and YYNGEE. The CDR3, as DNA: TGTGCCAGCAGCGCTGGACAGGGGCGGAATGAGCAGTTCTTC. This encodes CASSAGQGRNEQFF.

DNA of the CDR3: TGTGCCACCACCGGGACAGGGGACGGCTACACCTTC. Translating gives CATTGTGDGYTF. The chain employs TRBV19 and TRBJ1-2, with TRBD1 matching over 10 bases. With 10 bases clipped from V and 8 bases from J, the junction kept 7 bases outside the gene matches. The CDR3 sequence is 12 residues long. Germline loops: CDR1 LNHDA, CDR2 SQIVND (reference sequence).